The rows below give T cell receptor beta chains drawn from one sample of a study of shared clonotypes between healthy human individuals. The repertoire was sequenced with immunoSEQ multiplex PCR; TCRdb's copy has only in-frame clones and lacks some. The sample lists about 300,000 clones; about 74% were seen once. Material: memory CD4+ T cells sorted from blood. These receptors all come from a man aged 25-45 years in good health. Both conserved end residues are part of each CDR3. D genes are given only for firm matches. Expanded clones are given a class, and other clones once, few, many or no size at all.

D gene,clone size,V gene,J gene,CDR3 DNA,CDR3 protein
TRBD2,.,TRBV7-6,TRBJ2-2,TGTGCCAGCAGCTTCAGCGGGACGAACACCGGGGAGCTGTTTTTT,CASSFSGTNTGELFF
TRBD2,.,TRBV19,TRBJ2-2,TGTGCCAGTAGTACCCTTCGGGGTAGCGGGGGGAACACCGGGGAGCTGTTTTTT,CASSTLRGSGGNTGELFF
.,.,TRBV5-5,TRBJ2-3,TGTGCCAGCAGCTTGGTGGGTGACGATACGCAGTATTTT,CASSLVGDDTQYF
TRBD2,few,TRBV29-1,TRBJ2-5,TGCAGCGTTGAATCTAGCGGGAGAGAGACCCAGTACTTC,CSVESSGRETQYF
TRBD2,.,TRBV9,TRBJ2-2,TGTGCCAGCAGCGTAGAGGGAAGACTAGCGGGACTAACCGGGGAGCTGTTTTTT,CASSVEGRLAGLTGELFF
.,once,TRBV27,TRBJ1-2,TGTGCCAGCAGTTATGATTTTTCTAGGGGCAAGGGCTACACCTTC,CASSYDFSRGKGYTF
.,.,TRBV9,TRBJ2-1,TGTGCCAGCAGCGAGGCCCCCCAGGCGGGGAGGCAGTTCTTC,CASSEAPQAGRQFF
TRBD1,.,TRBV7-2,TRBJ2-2,TGTGCCAGCAGCTTCTGGGGACAGGGGTCCACCGGGGAGCTGTTTTTT,CASSFWGQGSTGELFF
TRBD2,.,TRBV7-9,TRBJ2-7,TGTGCCAGCAGCTTAGTTCGCAGCGGGAGCTACGAGCAGTACTTC,CASSLVRSGSYEQYF
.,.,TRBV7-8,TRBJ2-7,TGTGCCAGCAGATCCTACGGGGCAGGGAATCCCTACGAGCAGTACTTC,CASRSYGAGNPYEQYF
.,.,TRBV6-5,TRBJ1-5,TGTGCCAGCAGTTACTCGGCCGGTAGCAATCAGCCCCAGCATTTT,CASSYSAGSNQPQHF
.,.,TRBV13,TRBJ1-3,TGTGCCAGCAGAACAGGGAGCTCTGGAAACACCATATATTTT,CASRTGSSGNTIYF
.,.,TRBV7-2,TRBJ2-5,TGTGCCAGCAGCCCCTCGGGGACATCAAGGGGGTGGGCCCAGTACTTC,CASSPSGTSRGWAQYF